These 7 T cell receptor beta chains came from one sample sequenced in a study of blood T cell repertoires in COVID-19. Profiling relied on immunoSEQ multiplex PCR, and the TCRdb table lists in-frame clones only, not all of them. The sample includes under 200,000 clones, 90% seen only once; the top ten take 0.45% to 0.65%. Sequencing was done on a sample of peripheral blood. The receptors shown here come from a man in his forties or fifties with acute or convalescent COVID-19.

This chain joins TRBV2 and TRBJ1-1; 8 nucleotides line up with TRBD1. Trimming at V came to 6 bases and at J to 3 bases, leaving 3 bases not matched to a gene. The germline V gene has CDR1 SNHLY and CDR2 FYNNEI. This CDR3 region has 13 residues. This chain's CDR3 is CASRGQEDTEAFF. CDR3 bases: TGTGCCAGCAGGGGACAGGAAGACACTGAAGCTTTCTTT.

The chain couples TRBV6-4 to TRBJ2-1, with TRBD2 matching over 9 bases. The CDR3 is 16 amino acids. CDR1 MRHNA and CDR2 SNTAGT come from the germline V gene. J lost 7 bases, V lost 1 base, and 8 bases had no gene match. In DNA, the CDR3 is TGTGCCAGCAGTGACTTTGCGGGAGGGCCTAGGAATGAGCAGTTCTTC. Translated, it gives CASSDFAGGPRNEQFF.

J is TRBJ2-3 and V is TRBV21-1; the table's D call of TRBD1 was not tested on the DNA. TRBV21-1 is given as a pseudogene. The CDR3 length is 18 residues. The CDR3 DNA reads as TGTGCCAGCAGCAAAGCGGAGGGGGCGTCCCCTAGCACAGATACGCAGTATTTT. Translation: CASSKAEGASPSTDTQYF.

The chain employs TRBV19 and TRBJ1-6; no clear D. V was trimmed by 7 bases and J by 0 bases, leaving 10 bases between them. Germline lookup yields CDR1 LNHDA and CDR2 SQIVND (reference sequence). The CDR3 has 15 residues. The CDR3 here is CASTRDDSYNSPLHF. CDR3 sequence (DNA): TGTGCCAGTACCCGAGATGACTCCTATAATTCACCCCTCCACTTT.

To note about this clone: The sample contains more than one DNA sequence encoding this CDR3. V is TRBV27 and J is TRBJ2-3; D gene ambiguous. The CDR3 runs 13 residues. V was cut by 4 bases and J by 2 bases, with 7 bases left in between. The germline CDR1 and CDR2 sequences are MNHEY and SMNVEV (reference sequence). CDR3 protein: CASSSLVTDTQYF. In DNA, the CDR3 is TGTGCCAGCAGTTCCCTAGTCACAGATACGCAGTATTTT.

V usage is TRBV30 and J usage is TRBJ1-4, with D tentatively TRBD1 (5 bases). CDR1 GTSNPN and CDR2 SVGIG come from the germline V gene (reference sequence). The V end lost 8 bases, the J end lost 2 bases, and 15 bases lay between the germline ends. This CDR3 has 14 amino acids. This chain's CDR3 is CAGDPAGTNEKLFF. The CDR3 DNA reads TGTGCCGGGGACCCGGCGGGCACTAATGAAAAACTGTTTTTT.

CDR3 sequence: CASSLAEITDTQYF. The DNA for the CDR3 is TGCGCCAGCAGCTTAGCGGAGATCACAGATACGCAGTATTTT. V gene TRBV5-1 combines with J gene TRBJ2-3; D possibly corresponds to TRBD2 (5 bases). V was cut by 2 bases and J by 2 bases, with 9 bases left in between. CDR1 and CDR2 from the germline V gene are SGHRS and YFSETQ. The CDR3 sequence is 14 residues long.